The 15 T cell receptor beta chains below all came from one sample that was sequenced in a study of beta chain features in type 1 diabetes. The study reverse transcribed the entire isolated RNA, so it sequenced expressed TCRB transcripts. TCRdb's copy holds only in-frame clones and misses some; the assay was immunoSEQ multiplex PCR. Of tens of thousands of clones in the sample, 64% were seen once. What was sequenced was Tregs from blood. These receptors were taken from a woman in her twenties or thirties in good health.

This rearrangement joins TRBV7-3 to TRBJ1-1; the D is unclear. The germline V gene has CDR1 SGHTA and CDR2 FQGTGA. Trimming left V 3 bases short and J 2 bases short, with 7 bases between. CDR3 length: 13 residues. The CDR3 loop reads CASSFHSNTEAFF. The CDR3, as DNA: TGTGCCAGCAGCTTCCACAGCAACACTGAAGCTTTCTTT.

This chain joins TRBV28 and TRBJ2-7, with 8 nucleotides matching TRBD1. V lost 6 bases to trimming and J lost 1 base; unmatched junction nucleotides: 5. Germline V lookup: CDR1 MDHEN, CDR2 SYDVKM. This CDR3 has 14 residues. The CDR3 bases are TGTGCCAGCAGGCAAGGACAGGGATCCTACGAGCAGTACTTC. Protein product: CASRQGQGSYEQYF.

Worth noting for this clone: The same CDR3 can be traced to other DNA sequences in this sample. The rearrangement uses TRBV18 and TRBJ2-5, with D possibly matching TRBD2 (6 bases). With 2 bases removed from V and 5 bases from J, the gap between germline ends came to 6 bases. The CDR3 extends over 12 amino acids. Germline values: CDR1 KGHSH, CDR2 LQKENI. Here the CDR3 reads CASSPGRETQYF. The DNA of the CDR3 is TGTGCCAGCTCACCAGGGAGGGAGACCCAGTACTTC.

The chain has TRBV19 and TRBJ1-1; D might be TRBD1 (6 bases). Between the trimmed V and J ends, which lost 7 bases and 4 bases, there was a span of 13 bases. This CDR3 spans 13 amino acids. Germline loops: CDR1 LNHDA, CDR2 SQIVND (reference sequence). The CDR3 protein is CASTRGGVTEAFF. The CDR3 bases are TGTGCCAGTACCCGAGGGGGGGTCACTGAAGCTTTCTTT.

This clone appeared a few times. The CDR3: CASRYRPGLAGVNTQYF. CDR3 bases: TGTGCCAGCAGATATAGACCGGGACTAGCGGGAGTCAATACGCAGTATTTT. The chain combines TRBV7-2 with TRBJ2-3; 14 nucleotides align to TRBD2. The germline CDR1 and CDR2 sequences are SGHTA and FQGNSA. The ends lost 6 bases at V and 7 bases at J; junction bases unmatched: 12. This CDR3 is 17 amino acids long.

The rearrangement uses TRBV19 and TRBJ2-7; the match to TRBD2 covers 8 bases. Trimming cost V 7 bases and J 0 bases; bases outside gene matches: 2. Germline V gene lookup returns CDR1 LNHDA and CDR2 SQIVND (reference sequence). This CDR3 is 13 amino acids long. The CDR3 loop reads CASKAGGSYEQYF. CDR3 coding DNA: TGTGCCAGTAAGGCGGGAGGCTCCTACGAGCAGTACTTC.

The chain has TRBV15 and TRBJ2-5; tentatively, D is TRBD1 (5 bases). With 2 bases removed from V and 1 base from J, the gap between germline ends came to 11 bases. In germline, CDR1 is LNHNV, CDR2 YYDKDF (reference sequence). This CDR3 contains 15 residues. The chain's CDR3 is CATSRPQGTQETQYF. The CDR3 DNA sequence: TGTGCCACCAGCAGACCTCAGGGCACCCAAGAGACCCAGTACTTC.

The genes are TRBV5-6 and TRBJ2-1, with D possibly matching TRBD1 (6 bases). Germline CDR1 SGHDT, CDR2 YYEEEE. The CDR3 loop spans 16 amino acids. With 4 bases removed from V and 0 bases from J, the gap between germline ends came to 14 bases. The CDR3 nucleotides read TGTGCCAGCAGCAGAAGGGGGACGGTCTCCTACAATGAGCAGTTCTTC. Translation: CASSRRGTVSYNEQFF.

The rearrangement uses TRBV2 and TRBJ2-7; 7 nucleotides match TRBD2. Unmatched junction bases numbered 6, after V lost 6 bases and J lost 1 base. This CDR3 spans 14 amino acids. Germline values: CDR1 SNHLY, CDR2 FYNNEI. CDR3 nucleotides: TGTGCCAGCAGGGGTCAGCGGGGTTCCTACGAGCAGTACTTC. Its translation is CASRGQRGSYEQYF.

To note about this clone: Mismatch with germline at one junction end may stem from a read error. The chain couples TRBV4-1 to TRBJ2-4, with TRBD2 identical over 7 bases. Germline V gives CDR1 MGHRA, CDR2 YSYEKL. The CDR3 contains 16 residues. CDR3 in DNA: TGTGCCAGCAGCCAAGTATTAGCGGGAGCCAAAAACATTCAGTACTTC. Residues: CASSQVLAGAKNIQYF.

The rearrangement joins TRBV11-2 to TRBJ2-6, with 8 bases matching TRBD1. V lost 3 bases, J lost 0 bases, and 4 bases stayed unmatched. This CDR3 contains 17 residues. Germline CDR1 and CDR2: SGHAT and FQNNGV. The CDR3 nucleotides read TGTGCCAGCAGCTTTCGGACAGGGCTCTCTGGGGCCAACGTCCTGACTTTC. Encoded protein: CASSFRTGLSGANVLTF.

The CDR3 protein is CASSPPNRGPTGEAFF. The DNA of the CDR3 is TGTGCCAGCTCACCACCGAACAGGGGGCCGACCGGTGAAGCTTTCTTT. The chain links TRBV18 to TRBJ1-1; 9 bases fit TRBD1. This CDR3 contains 16 residues. Trimming took 0 bases from V and 7 from J; bases not matched to a gene: 9. Per germline, CDR1 KGHSH and CDR2 LQKENI.

The chain employs TRBV27 and TRBJ2-1; D uncertain. V was pared by 3 bases and J by 9 bases, with 15 bases between. The CDR3 sequence is 14 residues long. The germline V gene has CDR1 MNHEY and CDR2 SMNVEV (reference sequence). In DNA form, the CDR3 reads TGTGCCAGCAGTTTCCAATTATTGGTCGGTGAGCAGTTCTTC. Protein product: CASSFQLLVGEQFF.

This sequence joins TRBV30 and TRBJ2-7; D ambiguous. Looked up from germline, CDR1 is GTSNPN and CDR2 is SVGIG (reference sequence). The V end was cut by 2 bases, the J end by 3 bases, with 11 bases between. The CDR3 covers 13 residues. This CDR3 reads CAWSPFVIYEQYF. The CDR3 coding sequence is TGTGCCTGGAGTCCCTTCGTAATCTACGAGCAGTACTTC.

Here the CDR3 reads CASSMNHRDSSVTDTQYF. In nucleotides, the CDR3 is TGTGCCAGTAGTATGAATCACCGGGACAGTTCTGTCACAGATACGCAGTATTTT. The chain links TRBV19 to TRBJ2-3; 7 nucleotides agree with TRBD1. This CDR3 comprises 18 residues. V shed 3 bases, J shed 2 bases, and the junction held 14 bases outside the gene matches. Germline V gene lookup returns CDR1 LNHDA and CDR2 SQIVND (reference sequence).